This TCR beta chain was found in a study of shared clonotypes between healthy human individuals. Produced via immunoSEQ multiplex PCR; TCRdb's table is partial and in-frame only. The sample consists of 950,000 to 1,100,000 clones, around 74% of them appearing once. This CDR3 has 15 amino acids. The V segment lost 4 bases and the J segment 6 bases; nucleotides outside the gene matches: 11. Germline values: CDR1 SGHNT, CDR2 YYREEE (reference sequence). This TCR derives from a man between 18 and 29 years old in good health. Sequencing was carried out using memory CD4+ T cells sorted from blood. Described subset: CD45RA-negative fraction. The gene calls are TRBV5-4 and TRBJ1-1; 8 bases line up with TRBD1. The CDR3 sequence: CASSPTGTGVSEAFF. DNA of the CDR3: TGTGCCAGCAGCCCGACCGGGACAGGAGTCTCTGAAGCTTTCTTT.